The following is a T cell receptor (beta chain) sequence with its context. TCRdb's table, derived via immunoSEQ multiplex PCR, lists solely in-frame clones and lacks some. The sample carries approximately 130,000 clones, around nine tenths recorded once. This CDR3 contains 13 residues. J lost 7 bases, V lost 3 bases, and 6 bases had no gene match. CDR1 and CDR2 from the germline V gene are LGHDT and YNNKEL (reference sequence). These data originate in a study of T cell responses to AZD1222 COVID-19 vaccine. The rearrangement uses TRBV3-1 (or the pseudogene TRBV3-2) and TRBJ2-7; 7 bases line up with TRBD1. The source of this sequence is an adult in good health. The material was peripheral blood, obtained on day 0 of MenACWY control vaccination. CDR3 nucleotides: TGTGCCAGCAGCCAGGGACAGCCGGTGGAGCAGTACTTC. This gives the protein CASSQGQPVEQYF.